The clone carrying this T cell receptor (beta chain) was detected once. Profiled with immunoSEQ multiplex PCR; TCRdb holds only in-frame clones, not every one. The sample has roughly 30,000 clones, approximately 78% seen once. These data belong to a study of T cells in narcolepsy. V was shortened by 2 bases and J by 7 bases, with 10 bases between the two germline ends. The germline V gene encodes CDR1 SGHDT and CDR2 YYEEEE. The CDR3 is 13 residues long. The chain carries TRBV5-6 and TRBJ1-5, with D maybe TRBD1 (6 bases). The clonotype was recovered from a human donor with narcolepsy. Specimen: CD45RA- memory CD4+ T cells from PBMCs. Written as DNA, the CDR3 is TGTGCCAGCAGCTTCTGGGGGCGGCAGCCCCAGCATTTT. Amino acids: CASSFWGRQPQHF.